These 16 T cell receptor beta chains originate from one sample sequenced in a study of T cell responses to AZD1222 COVID-19 vaccine. Profiled with immunoSEQ multiplex PCR; TCRdb holds only in-frame clones, not every one. The table has under 30,000 clones, 92% seen once; the top ten hold around 8.4%. Material: peripheral blood, obtained 28 days after the second AZD1222 dose. The receptors derive from an adult who received the AZD1222 COVID-19 vaccine.

The chain recombines TRBV6-5 with TRBJ1-5; possibly TRBD1 for D (5 bases). Germline V CDR1 and CDR2: MNHEY, SVGAGI. Trimming took 6 bases from V and 8 from J, leaving 11 bases between them. This CDR3 has 12 amino acids. CDR3 region: CASRRGQEPQHF. The CDR3 coding sequence is TGTGCCAGCAGGAGGGGCCAGGAGCCCCAGCATTTT.

The V call is TRBV5-4, the J call TRBJ2-5, with 8 positions matching TRBD2. Germline CDR1 is SGHNT and CDR2 is YYREEE (reference sequence). Trimming removed 4 bases from V and 1 base from J; junction bases left unmatched: 6. The CDR3 runs to 15 residues. The CDR3: CASSPSGSPQETQYF. The CDR3 region has the DNA TGTGCCAGCAGCCCCAGCGGGAGCCCCCAAGAGACCCAGTACTTC.

J is TRBJ1-5 and V is TRBV2, with D uncertain. The CDR3 has 13 residues. Germline-derived CDR1 and CDR2 are SNHLY and FYNNEI. Trimming pared 6 bases from V and 0 bases from J, leaving 6 bases between. CDR3 region: CASRAYSNQPQHF. The CDR3 DNA sequence: TGTGCCAGCAGGGCATATAGCAATCAGCCCCAGCATTTT.

The chain employs TRBV19 and TRBJ1-5; the match to TRBD1 covers 7 bases. CDR3 length: 15 amino acids. Trimming at V came to 3 bases and at J to 2 bases, leaving 4 bases not matched to a gene. The V gene's germline CDR1 is LNHDA and CDR2 SQIVND (reference sequence). The CDR3 DNA reads as TGTGCCAGTAGTATCGGGGACAGAGGCAATCAGCCCCAGCATTTT. Translating it yields CASSIGDRGNQPQHF.

The chain uses TRBV19 and TRBJ1-6, with 8 nucleotides matching TRBD1. Trimming cost V 5 bases and J 7 bases; bases outside gene matches: 10. The CDR3 loop spans 16 amino acids. Germline values: CDR1 LNHDA, CDR2 SQIVND (reference sequence). The CDR3 spells CASSADRGGGNSPLHF. The CDR3 coding sequence is TGTGCCAGTAGTGCCGACAGGGGTGGAGGGAATTCACCCCTCCACTTT.

J is TRBJ2-1 and V is TRBV6-1; tentatively, D is TRBD1 (6 bases). The germline V gene encodes CDR1 MNHNS and CDR2 SASEGT. With 2 bases removed from V and 4 bases from J, the gap between germline ends came to 9 bases. The length of the CDR3 is 14 residues. CDR3 sequence reads: CASSERTVYNEQFF. The CDR3, as DNA: TGTGCCAGCAGTGAAAGGACAGTTTACAATGAGCAGTTCTTC.

The genes are TRBV3-1 (or the pseudogene TRBV3-2) and TRBJ2-7; D possibly corresponds to TRBD2 (5 bases). CDR3 length equals 13 residues. Germline CDR1 LGHDT, CDR2 YNNKEL (reference sequence). The V and J ends lost 5 bases and 3 bases respectively, with 11 bases between them. CDR3 nucleotide sequence: TGTGCCAGCAGCTTTTCGGCGGGCTACGAGCAGTACTTC. Protein product: CASSFSAGYEQYF.

This chain's CDR3 is CASSPPRTGSSYNEQFF. DNA of the CDR3: TGCGCCAGCAGCCCACCACGGACAGGGAGCTCCTACAATGAGCAGTTCTTC. V gene TRBV5-1 combines with J gene TRBJ2-1, with 8 positions matching TRBD1. J was trimmed by 0 bases and V by 4 bases; bases with no gene match: 9. The CDR3 loop spans 17 amino acids. Germline CDR1 SGHRS, CDR2 YFSETQ.

This clone was observed once. The V gene is TRBV29-1, the J gene TRBJ2-7; 9 nucleotides line up with TRBD1. Germline loops: CDR1 SQVTM, CDR2 ANQGSEA. Trimming cost V 6 bases and J 3 bases; bases outside gene matches: 9. The CDR3 sequence is 14 residues long. The CDR3 is CSVSDRGSFYEQYF. DNA for the CDR3: TGCAGCGTGAGCGACAGGGGGAGCTTCTACGAGCAGTACTTC.

The rearrangement uses TRBV6-4 and TRBJ1-1, with D possibly being TRBD1 (6 bases). The V end lost 7 bases, the J end lost 5 bases, and 17 bases lay between the germline ends. The CDR3 runs to 14 residues. In germline, CDR1 is MRHNA, CDR2 SNTAGT. Written as DNA, the CDR3 is TGTGCCAGCATATGGCAGGGGAAGAGAACTGAAGCTTTCTTT. Protein sequence: CASIWQGKRTEAFF.

The rearrangement links TRBV5-5 to TRBJ1-2, with D maybe TRBD1 (5 bases). The CDR3 contains 14 residues. CDR1 and CDR2 from the germline V gene are SGHKS and YYEKEE (reference sequence). The V end was cut by 0 bases, the J end by 8 bases, with 14 bases between. Written as DNA, the CDR3 is TGTGCCAGCAGCTTGGGGTCTGGGACTCGGGGCTACACCTTC. The encoded protein is CASSLGSGTRGYTF. The variable domain in full, completed from reference TRBV5-5 and TRBJ1-2, reads DAGVTQSPTHLIKTRGQQVTLRCSPISGHKSVSWYQQVLGQGPQFIFQYYEKEERGRGNFPDRFSARQFPNYSSELNVNALLLGDSALYLCASSLGSGTRGYTFGSGTRLTVV.

V is TRBV2 and J is TRBJ1-1, with a weak D call TRBD1 (6 bases). Germline V gene lookup returns CDR1 SNHLY and CDR2 FYNNEI. V shed 8 bases and J shed 0 bases, with 13 bases lying between them. This CDR3 is built from 14 residues. This CDR3 is CASGRDTMNTEAFF. Here the CDR3 DNA reads TGTGCCAGCGGCCGGGACACAATGAACACTGAAGCTTTCTTT.

This clone was counted a few times. The chain is built from TRBV6-5 and TRBJ2-7; D could derive from TRBD1 or TRBD2 (6 bases each). Trimming took 4 bases from V and 3 from J, leaving 16 bases between them. The germline CDR1 and CDR2 sequences are MNHEY and SVGAGI. The CDR3 is 15 residues long. The CDR3 is CASSFLTGAGYEQYF. In DNA form, the CDR3 reads TGTGCCAGCAGTTTCTTGACGGGGGCAGGCTACGAGCAGTACTTC.

This sequence joins TRBV4-2 and TRBJ1-2; D might be TRBD1 (5 bases). V lost 1 base and J lost 2, with 11 bases in between. This CDR3 contains 15 residues. CDR1 and CDR2 (germline): LGHNA, YNFKEQ. The CDR3 protein is CASSQVSGTNYGYTF. The CDR3 nucleotides read TGTGCCAGCAGCCAAGTGTCAGGGACCAACTATGGCTACACCTTC.

This chain links TRBV7-2 with TRBJ2-7; D is unclear. The CDR3 runs to 14 residues. Germline V lookup: CDR1 SGHTA, CDR2 FQGNSA. V gave up 4 bases and J gave up 3 bases, with 13 bases separating them. This CDR3 is CASSWAVPYYEQYF. In DNA, the CDR3 is TGTGCCAGCAGCTGGGCGGTTCCGTACTACGAGCAGTACTTC.

This clone occurred once. The chain joins TRBV28 to TRBJ1-5; D is unresolved. This CDR3 has 16 residues. CDR1 is MDHEN, CDR2 SYDVKM, per germline. V was trimmed by 5 bases and J by 1 base, leaving 15 bases between them. In DNA, the CDR3 is TGTGCCAGCAGTCCCCCCCGGCAGTCGAGCAATCAGCCCCAGCATTTT. Amino acids: CASSPPRQSSNQPQHF.